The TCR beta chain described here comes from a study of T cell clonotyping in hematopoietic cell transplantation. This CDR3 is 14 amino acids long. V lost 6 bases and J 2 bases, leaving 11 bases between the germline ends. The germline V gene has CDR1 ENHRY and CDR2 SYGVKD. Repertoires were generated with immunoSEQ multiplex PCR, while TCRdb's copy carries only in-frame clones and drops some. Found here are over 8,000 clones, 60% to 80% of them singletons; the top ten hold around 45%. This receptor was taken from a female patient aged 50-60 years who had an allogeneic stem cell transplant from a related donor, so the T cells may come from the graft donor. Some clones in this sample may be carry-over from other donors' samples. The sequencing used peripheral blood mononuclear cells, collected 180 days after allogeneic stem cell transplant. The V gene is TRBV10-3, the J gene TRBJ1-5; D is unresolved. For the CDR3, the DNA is TGTGCCATCAGCAAAGACATTGGCAATCAGCCCCAGCATTTT. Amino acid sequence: CAISKDIGNQPQHF.